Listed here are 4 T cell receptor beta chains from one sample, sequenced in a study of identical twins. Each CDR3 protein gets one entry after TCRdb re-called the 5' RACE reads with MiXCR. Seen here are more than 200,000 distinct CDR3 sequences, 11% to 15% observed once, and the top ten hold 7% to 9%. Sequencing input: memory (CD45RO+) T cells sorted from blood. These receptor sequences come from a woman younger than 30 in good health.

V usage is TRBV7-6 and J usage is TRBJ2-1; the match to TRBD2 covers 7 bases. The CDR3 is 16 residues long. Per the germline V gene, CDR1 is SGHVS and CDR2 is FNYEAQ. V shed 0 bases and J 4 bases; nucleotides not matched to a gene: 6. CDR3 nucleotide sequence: TGTGCCAGCAGCTTAGCAGGCGGGGGTTCGTACAATGAGCAGTTCTTC. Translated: CASSLAGGGSYNEQFF.

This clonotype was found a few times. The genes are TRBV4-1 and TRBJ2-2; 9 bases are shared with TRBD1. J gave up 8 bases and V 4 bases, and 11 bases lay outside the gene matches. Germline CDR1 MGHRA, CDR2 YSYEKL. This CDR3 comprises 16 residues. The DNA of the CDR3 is TGCGCCAGCAGCCTTGGGGGGACAGGGTTCGTAGGGGAGCTGTTTTTT. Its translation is CASSLGGTGFVGELFF.

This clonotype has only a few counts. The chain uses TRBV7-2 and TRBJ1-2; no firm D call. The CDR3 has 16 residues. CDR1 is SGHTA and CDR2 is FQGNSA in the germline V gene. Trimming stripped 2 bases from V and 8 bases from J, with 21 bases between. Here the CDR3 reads CASSLYRHSPNGGYTF. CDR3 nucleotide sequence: TGTGCCAGCAGCTTATATCGACACAGCCCAAATGGGGGCTACACCTTC. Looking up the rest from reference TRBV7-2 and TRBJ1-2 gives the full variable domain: GAGVSQSPSNKVTEKGKDVELRCDPISGHTALYWYRQSLGQGLEFLIYFQGNSAPDKSGLPSDRFSAERTGGSVSTLTIQRTQQEDSAVYLCASSLYRHSPNGGYTFGSGTRLTVV.

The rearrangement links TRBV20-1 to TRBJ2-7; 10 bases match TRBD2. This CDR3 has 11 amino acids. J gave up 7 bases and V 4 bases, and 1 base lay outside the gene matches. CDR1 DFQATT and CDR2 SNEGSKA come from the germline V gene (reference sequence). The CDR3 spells CSAILAGEQYF. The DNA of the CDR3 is TGCAGTGCTATACTAGCGGGGGAGCAGTACTTC.